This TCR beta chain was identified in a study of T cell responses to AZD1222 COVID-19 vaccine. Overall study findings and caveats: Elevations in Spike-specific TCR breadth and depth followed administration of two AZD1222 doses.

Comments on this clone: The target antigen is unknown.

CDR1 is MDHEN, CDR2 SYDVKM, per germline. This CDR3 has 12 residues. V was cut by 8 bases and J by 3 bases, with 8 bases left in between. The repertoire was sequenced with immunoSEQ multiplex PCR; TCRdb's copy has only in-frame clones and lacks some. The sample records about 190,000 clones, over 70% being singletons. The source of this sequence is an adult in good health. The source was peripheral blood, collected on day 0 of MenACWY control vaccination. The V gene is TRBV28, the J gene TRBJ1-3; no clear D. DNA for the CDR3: TGTGCCAGCGGATTTATTGGAAACACCATATATTTT. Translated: CASGFIGNTIYF.